This T cell receptor (beta chain) was sequenced for a study of molecular identifiers for immune sequencing clone quantification. Study as a whole: Replicates split RNA from approximately 22,000 or 94,000 naive CD8 cells five ways, and the researchers sequenced four portions.

The CDR3 is 18 residues long. Trimming took off 4 bases at V and 4 bases at J, with 24 bases between the two ends. Sorted cell numbers of roughly 17,000 to 1,100,000, with 10%, 30% or 50% RNA, served as input for naive CD8 libraries. TCRdb independently ran MiXCR on the PCR reads; one entry per CDR3 protein. The data hold 100,000 or so distinct CDR3 sequences, with 35% to 40% observed a single time. The table lists this clonotype with a few counts. The TCR was taken from a human donor in good health. Some libraries in this study had Jurkat cell RNA spiked in. The J gene is TRBJ2-3, the V gene TRBV12-3 or TRBV12-4; maybe TRBD2 (5 bases). Sample: naive CD8+ T cells from blood, with Jurkat cell RNA spiked in. Described subset: FACS-sorted CD8+CD4-CCR7+CD45RA+ naive T cells. This CDR3 reads CASSSQTDYRGSPDTQYF. Written as DNA, the CDR3 is TGTGCCAGCAGTTCCCAAACTGACTACAGAGGGTCGCCAGATACGCAGTATTTT.